One sample yielded the 6 T cell receptor beta chains listed below, sequenced in a study of T cell clonotyping in hematopoietic cell transplantation. The method was immunoSEQ multiplex PCR; TCRdb's version includes in-frame clones alone and lacks a portion of them. The sample yields some 5,900 clones, approximately 91% seen once. This material consisted of peripheral blood mononuclear cells, taken 100 days after allogeneic stem cell transplant. The receptor set was obtained from a male patient aged 35-55 years who had an allogeneic stem cell transplant from an unrelated donor, so the T cells may come from the graft donor. Some clones in this sample may be carry-over from other donors' samples.

V usage is TRBV20-1 and J usage is TRBJ1-4; 7 nucleotides line up with TRBD1. Germline CDR1 and CDR2: DFQATT and SNEGSKA (reference sequence). V shed 6 bases and J 7 bases; nucleotides not matched to a gene: 2. The CDR3 spans 11 residues. CDR3 nucleotides: TGCAGTGCAGGACAGGTTGAAAAACTGTTTTTT. This sequence encodes CSAGQVEKLFF.

The CDR3 loop is CASSYTLTATYEQYF. The CDR3 DNA reads as TGTGCCAGCAGTTACACCTTGACAGCGACCTACGAGCAGTACTTC. The gene calls are TRBV6-5 and TRBJ2-7; D is perhaps TRBD1 (5 bases). Germline-derived CDR1 and CDR2 are MNHEY and SVGAGI. CDR3 length: 15 amino acids. Between the trimmed V and J ends, which lost 2 bases and 2 bases, there was a span of 13 bases.

The chain employs TRBV4-3 and TRBJ1-3; possibly TRBD1 for D (6 bases). Germline loops: CDR1 LGHNA, CDR2 YSLEER. Trimming removed 4 bases from V and 0 bases from J, with 7 bases in between. CDR3 length: 14 amino acids. CDR3 amino acids: CASSPGDSGNTIYF. The CDR3 region has the DNA TGCGCCAGCAGCCCAGGGGACTCTGGAAACACCATATATTTT.

The chain uses TRBV30 and TRBJ1-1, with D possibly TRBD1 on 5 matching bases. The V gene lost 2 bases and the J gene lost 5 bases, with 9 bases spanning the gap. The CDR3 contains 12 residues. CDR1 is GTSNPN, CDR2 SVGIG, per germline (reference sequence). The CDR3 DNA is TGTGCCTGGAGTACGACAGCAACTGAAGCTTTCTTT. It is translated as CAWSTTATEAFF.

The chain couples TRBV13 to TRBJ2-7; a possible D gene is TRBD2 (6 bases). The germline V and J ends were trimmed by 6 bases and 1 base, with 13 bases remaining between them. CDR1 and CDR2 (germline): PRHDT, FYEKMQ (reference sequence). CDR3 length: 14 amino acids. CDR3 DNA sequence: TGTGCCAGCAGTTTTTCGGGGGAGTCCTACGAGCAGTACTTC. It translates to CASSFSGESYEQYF.

The chain joins TRBV4-3 to TRBJ2-2, with 9 bases identical to TRBD2. Germline CDR1 reads LGHNA; CDR2 reads YSLEER. The ends lost 2 bases at V and 4 bases at J; junction bases unmatched: 5. CDR3 size: 16 residues. Here the CDR3 DNA reads TGCGCCAGCAGCCAAATGGGCGGGGGGGCCACCGGGGAGCTGTTTTTT. This encodes CASSQMGGGATGELFF.